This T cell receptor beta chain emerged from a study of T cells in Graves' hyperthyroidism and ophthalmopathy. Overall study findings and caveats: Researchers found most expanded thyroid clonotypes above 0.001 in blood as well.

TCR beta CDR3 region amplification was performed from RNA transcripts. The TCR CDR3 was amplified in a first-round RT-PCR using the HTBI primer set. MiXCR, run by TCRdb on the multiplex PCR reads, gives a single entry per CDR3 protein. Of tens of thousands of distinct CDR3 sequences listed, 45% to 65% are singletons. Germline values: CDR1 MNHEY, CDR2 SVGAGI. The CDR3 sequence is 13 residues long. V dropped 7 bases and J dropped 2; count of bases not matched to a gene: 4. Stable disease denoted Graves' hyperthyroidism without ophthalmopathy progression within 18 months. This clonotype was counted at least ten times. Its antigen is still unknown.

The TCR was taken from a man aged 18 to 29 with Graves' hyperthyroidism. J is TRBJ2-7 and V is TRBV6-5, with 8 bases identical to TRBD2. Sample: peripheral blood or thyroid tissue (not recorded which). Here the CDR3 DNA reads TGTGCCAGCACCCCGGGGGGGACCTACGAGCAGTACTTC. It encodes CASTPGGTYEQYF.